This is a list of T cell receptor beta chains from one sample in a study of identical twins. One entry per CDR3 protein results from TCRdb running MiXCR on the 5' RACE reads. The sample has hundreds of thousands of distinct CDR3 sequences; around 5.7% are singletons. Material for sequencing was naive T cells sorted from blood. Receptor source: a man aged 18 to 35 in good health. Both conserved end residues are part of each CDR3.

TRBV19	TRBJ2-1	CAAGGEQFF
TRBV20-1	TRBJ2-2	CSAATSGRIGELFF
TRBV4-3	TRBJ2-7	CASSQGSRGRYEQYF
TRBV10-2	TRBJ2-1	CASNSRTYNEQFF
TRBV28	TRBJ2-4	CASSARSRRAKNIQYF
TRBV3-1	TRBJ1-1	CASSQKNRGWRNTEAFF
TRBV27	TRBJ2-1	CASSLKTGGDYNEQFF
TRBV4-3	TRBJ1-1	CASSPSYLKNTEAFF
TRBV10-3	TRBJ2-7	CAISESGQKYEQYF
TRBV29-1	TRBJ2-3	CSVEPGAIGDTQYF
TRBV12-3/TRBV12-4	TRBJ2-2	CASSFGLAGELFF
TRBV6-4	TRBJ1-1	CASSENGNTEAFF
TRBV5-1	TRBJ2-1	CASSLAWGSGNEQFF
TRBV20-1	TRBJ2-1	CSATSGIIDEQFF
TRBV5-1	TRBJ1-1	CASSLYKNTEAFF
TRBV19	TRBJ1-1	CASKEGRRNTEAFF
TRBV25-1	TRBJ2-1	CASSAGGLTKQFF
TRBV6-5	TRBJ1-4	CASSYSGREKLFF
TRBV19	TRBJ2-1	CASSTTFQLKQFF
TRBV4-1	TRBJ2-1	CASSQYFVSGRTNEQFF
TRBV12-3/TRBV12-4	TRBJ1-2	CASSFNRAGWVNYGYTF
TRBV28	TRBJ2-1	CASSLSVRGDGEQFF
TRBV9	TRBJ2-7	CASSPGGSGIYEQYF
TRBV6-2/TRBV6-3	TRBJ2-7	CATTGIAYEQYF
TRBV12-3/TRBV12-4	TRBJ1-5	CASSLYPIGGRMYQPQHF
TRBV5-1	TRBJ2-1	CASSPRLGANEQFF
TRBV11-2	TRBJ2-1	CASSLTAGDYNEQFF
TRBV10-3	TRBJ2-1	CAISASRGEPEQFF
TRBV20-1	TRBJ2-1	CSATPLAGESYNEQFF
TRBV20-1	TRBJ2-7	CSASNRERVLFYEQYF
TRBV12-3/TRBV12-4	TRBJ2-1	CASSFRGSAYNEQFF
TRBV12-3/TRBV12-4	TRBJ1-1	CASSFAGTLNTEAFF
TRBV19	TRBJ2-7	CASKTAGGTYEQYF
TRBV18	TRBJ1-5	CASTLAGQGVDQPQHF
TRBV5-8	TRBJ2-7	CASSLIGQGDYEQYF
TRBV19	TRBJ1-1	CATGDRGRTAFF
TRBV5-1	TRBJ2-6	CASSPLSGANVLTF
TRBV6-2/TRBV6-3	TRBJ2-6	CATLSGANVLTF
TRBV29-1	TRBJ1-1	CSPRTLGDTEAFF
TRBV6-1	TRBJ2-5	CASSGRQGAKTQYF
TRBV29-1	TRBJ1-1	CSVPMKSNTEAFF
TRBV12-3/TRBV12-4	TRBJ2-5	CASSFPYSETQYF
TRBV30	TRBJ2-1	CAWSYGGGSGNEQFF
TRBV30	TRBJ2-2	CAWSPTTLAGFYAGELFF
TRBV3-1	TRBJ2-1	CASSHGTNEQFF
TRBV29-1	TRBJ1-4	CSVGGAPAEKLFF
TRBV29-1	TRBJ2-1	CSVEDLKFGVHNEQFF